This TCR beta chain derives from a study of spatial heterogeneity in lung cancer. General study results and limits: Higher tumor mutation counts went along with higher counts of expanded intratumoral alpha and beta TCRs.

TCRdb reprocessed the 5' RACE reads via MiXCR and lists one record per CDR3 protein. Altogether 15,000 to 20,000 distinct CDR3 sequences are present, about 6.5% being singletons, with the ten largest covering around 3.6%. Regarding time point: sample taken at primary tumor resection. CDR3 size: 14 residues. The J segment lost 2 bases and the V segment lost 7 bases, leaving 6 bases of the junction unmatched. Germline loops: CDR1 MGHDK, CDR2 SYGVNS. This clonotype was seen at least ten times. The antigen is not known. The sequence was obtained from a female donor with early-stage non-small cell lung cancer. The chain couples TRBV25-1 to TRBJ1-1; TRBD1 agrees at 8 bases. The sequences come from lung tumor tissue, collected at surgery. Written as DNA, the CDR3 is TGTGCCAGCACTAATCCAGGGGGCAACACTGAAGCTTTCTTT. As protein: CASTNPGGNTEAFF.